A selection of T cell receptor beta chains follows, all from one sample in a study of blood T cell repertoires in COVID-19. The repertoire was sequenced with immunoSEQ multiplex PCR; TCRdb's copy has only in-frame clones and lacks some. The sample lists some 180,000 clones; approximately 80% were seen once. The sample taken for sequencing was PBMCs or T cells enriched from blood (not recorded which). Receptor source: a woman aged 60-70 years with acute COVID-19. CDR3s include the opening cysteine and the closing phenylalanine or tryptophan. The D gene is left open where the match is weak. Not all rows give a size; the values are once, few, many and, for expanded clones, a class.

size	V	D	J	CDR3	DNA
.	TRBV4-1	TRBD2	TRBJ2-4	CASSQGGVKAKNIQYF	TGCGCCAGCAGCCAGGGGGGGGTCAAGGCCAAAAACATTCAGTACTTC
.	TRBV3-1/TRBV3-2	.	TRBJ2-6	CASSQEQGSSGANVLTF	TGTGCCAGCAGCCAAGAGCAGGGGAGCTCTGGGGCCAACGTCCTGACTTTC
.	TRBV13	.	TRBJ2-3	CASSLPRTDTQYF	TGTGCCAGCAGCCTCCCCCGGACAGATACGCAGTATTTT
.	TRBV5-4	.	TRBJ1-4	CASSHRDRKEKLFF	TGTGCCAGCAGCCACAGGGATAGAAAAGAAAAACTGTTTTTT
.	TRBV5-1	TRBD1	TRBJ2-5	CASRTGTAQETQYF	TGCGCCTCGAGAACCGGGACAGCTCAAGAGACCCAGTACTTC
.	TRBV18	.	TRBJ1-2	CASSPRDTSNYGYTF	TGTGCCAGCTCACCCCGGGACACCTCTAACTATGGCTACACCTTC
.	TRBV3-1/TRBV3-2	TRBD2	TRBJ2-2	CASSFHPIAGGPDANTGELFF	TGTGCCAGCAGCTTTCACCCGATAGCGGGAGGGCCAGATGCGAACACCGGGGAGCTGTTTTTT
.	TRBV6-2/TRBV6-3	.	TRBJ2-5	CASSLSWRGETQYF	TGTGCCAGCAGTTTGTCGTGGAGGGGTGAGACCCAGTACTTC
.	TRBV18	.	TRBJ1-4	CASSPPDGLINEKLFF	TGTGCCAGCTCACCTCCCGACGGACTCATTAATGAAAAACTGTTTTTT
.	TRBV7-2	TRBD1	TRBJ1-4	CASSFYGTGVEKLFF	TGTGCCAGCAGCTTTTACGGGACAGGGGTTGAAAAACTGTTTTTT
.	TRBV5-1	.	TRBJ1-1	CASSFQGTGLNTEAFF	TGCGCCAGCAGCTTCCAAGGTACAGGGCTGAACACTGAAGCTTTCTTT
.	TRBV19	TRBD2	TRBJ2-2	CASGIPGLGDTGELFF	TGTGCCAGTGGTATCCCGGGACTAGGGGACACCGGGGAGCTGTTTTTT
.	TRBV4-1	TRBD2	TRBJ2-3	CASSQEVMTSGVADTQYF	TGCGCCAGCAGCCAAGAAGTCATGACTAGCGGGGTCGCAGATACGCAGTATTTT
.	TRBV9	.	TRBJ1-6	CASSATQNSPLHF	TGTGCCAGCAGCGCCACACAGAATTCACCCCTCCACTTT
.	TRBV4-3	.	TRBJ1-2	CASSKGYGYTF	TGCGCCAGCAGCAAGGGGTATGGCTACACCTTC
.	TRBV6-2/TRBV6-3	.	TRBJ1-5	CASSYSAHNTNQPQHF	TGTGCCAGCAGTTACTCGGCACATAACACCAATCAGCCCCAGCATTTT
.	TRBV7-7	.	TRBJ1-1	CASSLSKNTEAFF	TGTGCCAGCAGCTTGAGCAAGAACACTGAAGCTTTCTTT
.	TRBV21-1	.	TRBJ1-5	CASKKEGARVSQHF	TGTGCCAGCAAAAAAGAGGGGGCCAGGGTGTCCCAGCATTTT
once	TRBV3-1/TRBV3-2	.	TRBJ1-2	CASSQDIGDYGYTF	TGTGCCAGCAGCCAAGATATAGGGGACTATGGCTACACCTTC
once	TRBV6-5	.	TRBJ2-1	CASSPGGSIYEQFF	TGTGCCAGCAGTCCCGGTGGTAGCATATATGAGCAGTTCTTC